The entry that follows covers one T cell receptor beta chain sequence. The antigen is undetermined. The data stem from a study of PD-1 blockade in classical Hodgkin lymphoma. General observations from the study: Newly diagnosed patients were reported to exhibit reduced baseline TCR diversity relative to healthy donors. CD4+ but not CD8+ TCR diversity rose significantly by C4D1.

Time point noted: cycle 4 day 1 (C4D1), after 5 to 7 weeks of nivolumab. All patients experienced relapse after autologous stem cell transplantation, and brentuximab vedotin exposure was variable. When best responses were assessed, they were complete response, partial response or progressive disease. Clones were sequenced by immunoSEQ multiplex PCR, and TCRdb holds only the in-frame ones, with some missing. The sample records approximately 29,000 clones, approximately 80% being singletons. The sample consisted of peripheral blood mononuclear cells (PBMCs), taken before the fourth cycle of nivolumab. The source is a human donor with classical Hodgkin lymphoma.

The CDR3 region has the DNA TGCAGCGCCAAGGGTGTATCGGAGAGCGATACGCAGTATTTT. Residues: CSAKGVSESDTQYF. V and J are TRBV29-1 and TRBJ2-3; the D is unclear. The CDR3 consists of 14 residues. Germline CDR1 is SQVTM and CDR2 is ANQGSEA. Trimming removed 7 bases at V and 6 bases at J, with 20 bases between.